This TCR beta chain originates from a study of B cell selection in AIRE deficiency (dated by TCRdb to about 2019). Background for the entire study: TCRbeta repertoires of sorted blood CD4+ conventional T cells and regulatory T cells were compared between AIRE-deficient patients and healthy controls. The TCR-sequenced cohort comprised about five AIRE-deficient APECED patients and about five healthy control donors.

Overall study outcomes, separate from this receptor: In terms of TCRBV gene usage, CDR3 length and TCR diversity, Tconv and Treg cells from AIRE-deficient patients looked similar to Tconv and Treg cells from healthy donors. CDR3s were shorter in shared Treg sequences, reflecting a bias toward rearrangements that have few non-templated nucleotide insertions. Of over 3,000 shared Treg TCRbeta sequences, roughly 32% were shared only among healthy donors and 8% to 10% only among patients, suggesting less efficient Treg selection without AIRE. Only TCRbeta chains were sequenced; roughly 37% of shared healthy-donor Treg sequences also occurred in healthy Tconv, possibly because of differing TCRalpha chains. About 30.6% of the Treg TCRbeta sequences shared among healthy donors were detected in patient Tconv cells, suggesting that Treg-biased clones are diverted into the Tconv compartment.

For sorting, conventional CD4 T cells were defined as CD4+CD127+ cells. Control samples were obtained from healthy donors who were not related to the patients. Tconv and Treg cells for TCRbeta sequencing were sorted on a FACSAria flow cytometer. The sorted cells were collected in 5-ml round-bottom polystyrene tubes, and the dry cell pellets were frozen at -80 degrees C prior to sequencing. The immunoSEQ platform was used to sequence the TCRbeta chain. The study's own analysis went as follows. When conventional T cell repertoires were pooled, patients gave roughly 110,000 distinct in-frame TCRbeta sequences, while healthy donors gave just over 1.3x10^5. Treg TCRbeta sequences shared by two or more individuals were defined as public, and these public Treg TCRbeta sequences were subsequently searched for in Tconv repertoires. Differences between groups were assessed by Mann-Whitney U tests with Bonferroni-Dunn correction in GraphPad Prism 7.03. The table comes from immuneACCESS by way of TCRdb, which keeps in-frame sequences with V and J called. Part of the clones is missing from these tables; in studies checked, under half for an unresolved V gene and the rest for unknown reasons. V, J and clone size derive from that table, while D and trimming were established from the DNA sequence. The table for this sample lists under 30,000 clones; less than 97% of them were counted only once. The ten largest clones capture around 0.22% of the sample.

This clone was recorded a few times. Its antigen remains undetermined. No base-level quality is on record; no much larger clone is a single base apart. Per the germline V gene, SGHVS is the CDR1 and FNYEAQ is the CDR2. The CDR3 sequence holds 13 residues, the cysteine and phenylalanine included. The DNA shown is the 39-base CDR3, in frame from base 1. Trimming at the junction amounts to 1 base on V and 5 bases on J, and the germline ends lie 7 bases apart. The origin of this receptor is a human donor in good health. The sequence joins TRBV7-6 to TRBJ2-3; confidence is insufficient to name the D gene. The sequencing sample was made of CD4+CD127+ conventional T cells sorted from PBMCs. The CDR3 region has the sequence CASSLERQDTQYF. DNA sequence: TGTGCCAGCAGCTTAGAACGACAAGATACGCAGTATTTT.